This T cell receptor beta chain is from a study of blood T cell repertoires in COVID-19. Study details: The United States, Italy and Spain supplied acute and convalescent COVID-19 samples. From T cells, B-cell-depleted T cells, or PBMCs came the material, which was cDNA or gDNA.

This clone appeared once. The CDR3 covers 16 residues. The trim removed 5 bases at V and 7 bases at J, leaving 6 bases unmatched. From germline, CDR1 is SGHTA and CDR2 FQGNSA. Profiling relied on immunoSEQ multiplex PCR, and the TCRdb table lists in-frame clones only, not all of them. The sample consists of approximately 200,000 clones, 80% to 90% of them appearing once. The clonotype originates from a man aged 65 to 85 with active or convalescent COVID-19. The chain employs TRBV7-2 and TRBJ2-2; 14 positions agree with TRBD2. The sequenced sample was peripheral blood. The CDR3 nucleotides read TGTGCCAGCAGCCAGGGACTAGCGGGAGTTGGCGGGGAGCTGTTTTTT. The encoded protein is CASSQGLAGVGGELFF. The full variable domain, its missing parts supplied by reference TRBV7-2 and TRBJ2-2, is GAGVSQSPSNKVTEKGKDVELRCDPISGHTALYWYRQSLGQGLEFLIYFQGNSAPDKSGLPSDRFSAERTGGSVSTLTIQRTQQEDSAVYLCASSQGLAGVGGELFFGEGSRLTVL.